Listed below are T cell receptor beta chains from one sample, sequenced in a study of regulatory T cells in long-lasting Graves disease. A single record per CDR3 protein comes from TCRdb applying MiXCR to the multiplex PCR reads. The sample lists 410,000 or so distinct CDR3 sequences, 15% occurring once. These data were likewise used in another study, on T cells in Graves' hyperthyroidism and ophthalmopathy.

This sample comprised peripheral blood mononuclear cells (PBMCs), obtained at new diagnosis, from a patient treated with antithyroid drugs. The receptors come from a woman aged 30 to 39 with Graves disease. Both conserved end residues are part of each CDR3. The D gene is left open where the match is weak. Where a row states a size, it is once, few, many or the class of an expanded clone; other rows omit it.

D gene | J gene | V gene | clone size | CDR3 protein | CDR3 DNA
. | TRBJ2-1 | TRBV7-6 | many | CASSLEAGLVTYNEQFF | TGTGCCAGCAGCTTAGAGGCAGGGCTAGTTACCTACAATGAGCAGTTCTTC
. | TRBJ2-7 | TRBV20-1 | few | CSAQNRDSYEQYF | TGCAGTGCCCAAAACAGGGATTCCTACGAGCAGTACTTC
TRBD2 | TRBJ2-1 | TRBV30 | . | CAWTLAGGNEQFF | TGTGCCTGGACCTTAGCGGGGGGGAATGAGCAGTTCTTC
TRBD2 | TRBJ2-5 | TRBV11-3 | many | CASSLGGGLAGDMGETQYF | TGTGCCAGCAGCTTAGGGGGAGGACTAGCGGGAGATATGGGAGAGACCCAGTACTTC
TRBD2 | TRBJ2-5 | TRBV11-2 | many | CASSLGGTRFGETQYF | TGTGCCAGCAGCTTAGGGGGGACTAGATTCGGAGAGACCCAGTACTTC
. | TRBJ2-2 | TRBV20-1 | . | CSAHRVPNTGELFF | TGCAGTGCGCACAGGGTTCCGAACACCGGGGAGCTGTTTTTT
. | TRBJ1-1 | TRBV30 | few | CASLERGLASTEAFF | TGTGCCTCCCTCGAGAGGGGGTTGGCTTCGACTGAAGCTTTCTTT
. | TRBJ1-1 | TRBV29-1 | few | CSVQRSGAEAFF | TGCAGCGTGCAACGAAGTGGAGCTGAAGCTTTCTTT
TRBD1 | TRBJ1-1 | TRBV5-5 | . | CASSQGDRGTTEAFF | TGTGCCAGCAGTCAAGGAGACAGGGGAACCACTGAAGCTTTCTTT
. | TRBJ2-7 | TRBV19 | . | CASSTDNEQYF | TGTGCCAGTAGTACCGACAATGAGCAGTACTTC